These T cell receptor beta chains were read from a single sample in a study of blood T cell repertoires in COVID-19. Method: immunoSEQ multiplex PCR; TCRdb's copy keeps in-frame clones and lacks some. The sample carries about 220,000 clones, about 86% recorded once. The sample consisted of PBMCs or T cells enriched from blood (not recorded which). The receptor set was obtained from a woman in her fifties or sixties with acute COVID-19. CDR3s include the opening cysteine and the closing phenylalanine or tryptophan. The order of the fields is J gene, D gene, V gene, clone size, CDR3 protein, CDR3 DNA. A D gene is named only where the DNA matches it firmly. A clone size is listed for some rows: how often the clone was seen (once, few, many), or a class if it is expanded.

j_gene: TRBJ2-7; d_gene: TRBD1; v_gene: TRBV9; abundance: -; CDR3aa: CASSSGTGFEQYF; CDR3nt: TGTGCCAGCAGCTCAGGGACAGGGTTTGAGCAGTACTTC
j_gene: TRBJ2-5; d_gene: -; v_gene: TRBV6-1; abundance: -; CDR3aa: CASSEGQGMETQYF; CDR3nt: TGTGCCAGCAGTGAAGGTCAGGGGATGGAGACCCAGTACTTC
j_gene: TRBJ2-7; d_gene: TRBD2; v_gene: TRBV29-1; abundance: -; CDR3aa: CSVGGGRAYEQYF; CDR3nt: TGCAGCGTTGGAGGCGGGAGGGCCTACGAGCAGTACTTC
j_gene: TRBJ1-2; d_gene: -; v_gene: TRBV29-1; abundance: -; CDR3aa: CSAQEGPNYGYTF; CDR3nt: TGCAGCGCCCAAGAGGGCCCTAACTATGGCTACACCTTC
j_gene: TRBJ2-4; d_gene: TRBD2; v_gene: TRBV30; abundance: once; CDR3aa: CAWNKLAGAKNIQYF; CDR3nt: TGTGCCTGGAATAAGCTAGCGGGGGCCAAAAACATTCAGTACTTC
j_gene: TRBJ2-1; d_gene: TRBD2; v_gene: TRBV5-1; abundance: -; CDR3aa: CASSLESGRGREQFF; CDR3nt: TGCGCCAGCAGCTTGGAAAGCGGGAGGGGTAGGGAGCAGTTCTTC
j_gene: TRBJ2-7; d_gene: TRBD2; v_gene: TRBV27; abundance: -; CDR3aa: CASRLLPSGRAGEQYF; CDR3nt: TGTGCCAGCCGCCTTCTCCCTAGCGGGAGGGCTGGCGAGCAGTACTTC
j_gene: TRBJ2-2; d_gene: -; v_gene: TRBV11-3; abundance: -; CDR3aa: CASSPTDEGAYTGELFF; CDR3nt: TGTGCCAGCAGCCCGACTGATGAAGGGGCCTACACCGGGGAGCTGTTTTTT
j_gene: TRBJ2-7; d_gene: -; v_gene: TRBV7-2; abundance: -; CDR3aa: CASSPTPRAGRGEQYF; CDR3nt: TGTGCCAGCAGCCCGACCCCCAGGGCGGGAAGGGGCGAGCAGTACTTC
j_gene: TRBJ2-4; d_gene: TRBD2; v_gene: TRBV7-2; abundance: -; CDR3aa: CASKAGGSKNIQYF; CDR3nt: TGTGCCAGCAAAGCGGGAGGCAGCAAAAACATTCAGTACTTC
j_gene: TRBJ2-7; d_gene: -; v_gene: TRBV5-1; abundance: -; CDR3aa: CASSLAPTSAYEQYF; CDR3nt: TGCGCCAGCAGCTTGGCCCCGACTAGTGCCTACGAGCAGTACTTC
j_gene: TRBJ1-1; d_gene: -; v_gene: TRBV19; abundance: once; CDR3aa: CASSFQTPMNTEAFF; CDR3nt: TGTGCCAGTAGTTTCCAGACACCTATGAACACTGAAGCTTTCTTT
j_gene: TRBJ1-1; d_gene: TRBD1; v_gene: TRBV6-5; abundance: -; CDR3aa: CASSYWGQGTTEAFF; CDR3nt: TGTGCCAGCAGTTACTGGGGACAGGGGACCACTGAAGCTTTCTTT
j_gene: TRBJ2-2; d_gene: TRBD1; v_gene: TRBV3-1/TRBV3-2; abundance: once; CDR3aa: CASSHLDRVNTGELFF; CDR3nt: TGTGCCAGCAGCCACTTGGACAGGGTGAACACCGGGGAGCTGTTTTTT
j_gene: TRBJ2-7; d_gene: TRBD2; v_gene: TRBV5-1; abundance: once; CDR3aa: CASSFSSGPSYEQYF; CDR3nt: TGCGCCAGCAGCTTCTCTAGCGGTCCCTCCTACGAGCAGTACTTC
j_gene: TRBJ2-6; d_gene: TRBD1; v_gene: TRBV7-9; abundance: -; CDR3aa: CASSPGTGGRTGANVLTF; CDR3nt: TGTGCCAGCAGCCCCGGGACAGGGGGCCGTACTGGGGCCAACGTCCTGACTTTC
j_gene: TRBJ2-5; d_gene: -; v_gene: TRBV30; abundance: -; CDR3aa: CAWSPYRDILQETQYF; CDR3nt: TGTGCCTGGAGCCCATACCGGGACATACTCCAAGAGACCCAGTACTTC
j_gene: TRBJ1-4; d_gene: TRBD1; v_gene: TRBV7-9; abundance: -; CDR3aa: CASSWGTAVSTNEKLFF; CDR3nt: TGTGCCAGCAGCTGGGGGACAGCTGTCTCAACTAATGAAAAACTGTTTTTT
j_gene: TRBJ2-3; d_gene: -; v_gene: TRBV5-1; abundance: -; CDR3aa: CASSAPMSTDTQYF; CDR3nt: TGCGCCAGCAGCGCCCCTATGAGCACAGATACGCAGTATTTT
j_gene: TRBJ2-3; d_gene: -; v_gene: TRBV18; abundance: -; CDR3aa: CASSPGGTDTQYF; CDR3nt: TGTGCCAGCTCACCAGGAGGGACAGATACGCAGTATTTT
j_gene: TRBJ1-1; d_gene: -; v_gene: TRBV14; abundance: -; CDR3aa: CASSFSPHSPHGIFF; CDR3nt: TGTGCCAGCAGCTTTAGCCCCCACTCTCCCCATGGTATTTTCTTT
j_gene: TRBJ1-4; d_gene: -; v_gene: TRBV7-9; abundance: -; CDR3aa: CASSLSFGLLNEKLFF; CDR3nt: TGTGCCAGCAGCTTAAGTTTTGGGCTACTGAATGAAAAACTGTTTTTT
j_gene: TRBJ1-2; d_gene: -; v_gene: TRBV4-1; abundance: -; CDR3aa: CASSQAGSYGYTF; CDR3nt: TGCGCCAGCAGCCAAGCAGGGTCCTATGGCTACACCTTC
j_gene: TRBJ1-5; d_gene: TRBD1; v_gene: TRBV15; abundance: -; CDR3aa: CATSRDEQGEQPQHF; CDR3nt: TGTGCCACCAGCAGAGATGAGCAGGGGGAACAGCCCCAGCATTTT
j_gene: TRBJ2-5; d_gene: TRBD2; v_gene: TRBV4-3; abundance: -; CDR3aa: CASSQPGLAGVWETQYF; CDR3nt: TGCGCCAGCAGCCAACCCGGACTAGCGGGAGTATGGGAGACCCAGTACTTC
j_gene: TRBJ1-2; d_gene: -; v_gene: TRBV5-6; abundance: -; CDR3aa: CASRSGYGYTF; CDR3nt: TGTGCCAGCCGGAGTGGCTATGGCTACACCTTC
j_gene: TRBJ2-2; d_gene: TRBD2; v_gene: TRBV4-2; abundance: -; CDR3aa: CASSQGLAGGYTGELFF; CDR3nt: TGTGCCAGCAGCCAAGGACTAGCGGGAGGGTACACCGGGGAGCTGTTTTTT
j_gene: TRBJ2-7; d_gene: -; v_gene: TRBV28; abundance: -; CDR3aa: CASSLSQGRNEQYF; CDR3nt: TGTGCCAGCAGTTTAAGCCAGGGGAGAAACGAGCAGTACTTC
j_gene: TRBJ2-7; d_gene: -; v_gene: TRBV6-5; abundance: once; CDR3aa: CASSYEESYEQYF; CDR3nt: TGTGCCAGCAGTTACGAGGAGTCCTACGAGCAGTACTTC
j_gene: TRBJ1-2; d_gene: TRBD1; v_gene: TRBV7-2; abundance: -; CDR3aa: CASRRDLTGGDGYTF; CDR3nt: TGTGCCAGCAGGCGAGACCTGACAGGGGGCGATGGCTACACCTTC
j_gene: TRBJ2-5; d_gene: -; v_gene: TRBV10-3; abundance: -; CDR3aa: CAISGKAGGETQYF; CDR3nt: TGTGCCATCAGTGGCAAGGCAGGGGGGGAGACCCAGTACTTC
j_gene: TRBJ2-1; d_gene: -; v_gene: TRBV24-1; abundance: once; CDR3aa: CATSDYRGGSYNEQFF; CDR3nt: TGTGCCACCAGTGATTACAGGGGAGGCTCCTACAATGAGCAGTTCTTC
j_gene: TRBJ2-7; d_gene: -; v_gene: TRBV15; abundance: -; CDR3aa: CATSREMSRGTYEQYF; CDR3nt: TGTGCCACCAGCAGAGAGATGTCGAGGGGGACCTACGAGCAGTACTTC
j_gene: TRBJ2-1; d_gene: TRBD2; v_gene: TRBV7-9; abundance: -; CDR3aa: CASSTRRREGRFFDEQFF; CDR3nt: TGTGCCAGCAGCACCCGGCGGCGGGAGGGCCGATTTTTCGATGAGCAGTTCTTC
j_gene: TRBJ1-1; d_gene: -; v_gene: TRBV7-2; abundance: -; CDR3aa: CASSLGANTEAFF; CDR3nt: TGTGCCAGCAGCTTAGGGGCGAACACTGAAGCTTTCTTT